The source of this T cell receptor beta chain is a study of control samples from healthy donors and cancer patients. Per the germline V gene, CDR1 is MGHRA and CDR2 is YSYEKL. This CDR3 has 15 residues. Trimming removed 0 bases at V and 10 bases at J, with 13 bases between. Data came from immunoSEQ multiplex PCR; TCRdb stores just in-frame clones and leaves some out. Here the sample spans about 120,000 clones, approximately 92% being singletons. This chain joins TRBV4-1 and TRBJ1-6, with D unclear. The sample comprised blood. This receptor was taken from a man aged 35 to 55 in good health. The CDR3 loop is CASSQDGVGGSPLHF. The CDR3 region has the DNA TGCGCCAGCAGCCAAGATGGGGTTGGAGGCTCACCCCTCCACTTT.